This TCR beta chain originates from a study of T-cell reconstitution after alpha-beta-depleted transplantation in children. This clonotype has a count of ten or more. In germline, CDR1 is MNHNS, CDR2 SASEGT. CDR3 size: 17 residues. The ends were cut back, 3 bases at V and 0 bases at J, with 14 bases in the middle. During its preparation, the TCRbeta library received unique molecular identifiers. A single record per CDR3 protein comes from TCRdb applying MiXCR to the PCR reads. This sample has around 700,000 distinct CDR3 sequences, with around 14% found just once. The sequence was collected from a girl aged 2-10 years with congenital amegakaryocytic thrombocytopenia, due to receive a stem cell transplant. V gene TRBV6-1 combines with J gene TRBJ1-4; no firm D call. The sample in question was PBMCs, obtained before TCRalphabeta/CD19-depleted stem cell transplant. The CDR3 DNA follows: TGTGCCAGCAGTGAGCGGAACAAGCTGACAACTAATGAAAAACTGTTTTTT. Protein: CASSERNKLTTNEKLFF.